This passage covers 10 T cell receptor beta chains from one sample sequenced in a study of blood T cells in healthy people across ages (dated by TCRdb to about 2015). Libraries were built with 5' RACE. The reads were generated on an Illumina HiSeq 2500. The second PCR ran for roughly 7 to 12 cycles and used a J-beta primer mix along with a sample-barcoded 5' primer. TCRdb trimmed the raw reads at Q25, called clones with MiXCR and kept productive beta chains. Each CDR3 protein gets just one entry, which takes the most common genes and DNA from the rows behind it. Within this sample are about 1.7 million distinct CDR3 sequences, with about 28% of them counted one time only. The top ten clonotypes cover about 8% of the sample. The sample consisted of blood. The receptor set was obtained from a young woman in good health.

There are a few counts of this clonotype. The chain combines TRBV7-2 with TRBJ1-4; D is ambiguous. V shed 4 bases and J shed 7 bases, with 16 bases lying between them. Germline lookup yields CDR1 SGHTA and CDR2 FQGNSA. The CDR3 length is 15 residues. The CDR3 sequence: CASSYALGSGEKLFF. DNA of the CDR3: TGTGCCAGCAGCTACGCCCTGGGGAGCGGTGAAAAACTGTTTTTT.

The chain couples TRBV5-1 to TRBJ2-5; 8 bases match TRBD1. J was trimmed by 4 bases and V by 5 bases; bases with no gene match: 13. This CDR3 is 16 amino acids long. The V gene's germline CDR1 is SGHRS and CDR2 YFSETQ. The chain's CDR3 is CASRSSRDRLRETQYF. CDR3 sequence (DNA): TGCGCCAGCAGATCCAGCCGGGACAGGTTACGAGAGACCCAGTACTTC.

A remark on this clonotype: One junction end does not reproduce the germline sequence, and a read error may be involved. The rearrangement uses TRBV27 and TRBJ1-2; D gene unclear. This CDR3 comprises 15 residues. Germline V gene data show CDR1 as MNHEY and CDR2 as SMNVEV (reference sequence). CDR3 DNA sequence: TGTGTCAGCAGCCACTCCAGCGGCTCTAACTATGGCTACACCTTC. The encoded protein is CVSSHSSGSNYGYTF.

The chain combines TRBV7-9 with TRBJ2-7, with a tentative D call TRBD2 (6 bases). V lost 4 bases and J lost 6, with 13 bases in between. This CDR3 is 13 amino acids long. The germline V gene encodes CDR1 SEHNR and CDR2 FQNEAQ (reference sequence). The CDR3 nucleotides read TGTGCCAGCAGCTGGGGGACTCGTCCCGAGCAGTACTTC. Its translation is CASSWGTRPEQYF.

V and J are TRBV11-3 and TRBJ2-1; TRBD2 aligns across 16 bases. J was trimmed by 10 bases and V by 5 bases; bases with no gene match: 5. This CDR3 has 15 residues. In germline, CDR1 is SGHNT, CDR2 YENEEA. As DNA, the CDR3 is TGTGCCAGCAGCCCGGGGACTAGCGGGAGGGCGGAGCAGTTCTTC. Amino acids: CASSPGTSGRAEQFF.

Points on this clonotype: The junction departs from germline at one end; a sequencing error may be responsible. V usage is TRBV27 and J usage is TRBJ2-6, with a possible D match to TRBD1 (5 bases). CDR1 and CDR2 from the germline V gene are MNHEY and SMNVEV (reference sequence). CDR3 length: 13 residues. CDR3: CASRVSGANVPTF. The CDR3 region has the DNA TGTGCCAGCAGAGTTTCTGGGGCCAACGTCCCGACTTTC.

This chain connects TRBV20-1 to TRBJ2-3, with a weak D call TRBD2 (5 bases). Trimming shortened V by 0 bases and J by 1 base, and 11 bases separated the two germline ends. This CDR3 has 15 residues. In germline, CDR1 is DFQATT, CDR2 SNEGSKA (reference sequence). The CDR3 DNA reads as TGCAGTGCTAGAGATCAAAGGAGGTGCACAGATACGCAGTATTTT. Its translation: CSARDQRRCTDTQYF.

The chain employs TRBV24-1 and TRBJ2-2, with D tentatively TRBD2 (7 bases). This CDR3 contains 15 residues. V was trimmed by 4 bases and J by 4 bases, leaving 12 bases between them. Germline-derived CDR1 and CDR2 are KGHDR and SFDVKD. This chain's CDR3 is CATSDPGGATGELFF. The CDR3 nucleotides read TGTGCCACCAGTGACCCTGGGGGGGCCACCGGGGAGCTGTTTTTT.

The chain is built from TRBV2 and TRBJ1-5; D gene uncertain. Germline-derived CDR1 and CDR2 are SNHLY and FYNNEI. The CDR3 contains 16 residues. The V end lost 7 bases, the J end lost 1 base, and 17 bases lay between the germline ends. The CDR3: CASTLRAGHSNQPQHF. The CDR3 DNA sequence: TGTGCCAGCACTTTGAGAGCCGGCCACAGCAATCAGCCCCAGCATTTT.

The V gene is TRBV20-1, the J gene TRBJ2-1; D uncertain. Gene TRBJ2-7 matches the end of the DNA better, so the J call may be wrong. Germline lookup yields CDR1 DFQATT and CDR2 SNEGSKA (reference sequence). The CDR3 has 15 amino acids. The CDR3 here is CSARDPAGVYNEQYF. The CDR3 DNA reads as TGCAGTGCTAGAGATCCGGCAGGAGTTTACAATGAGCAGTACTTC.